The following is a T cell receptor beta chain sequence with its context. As yet, its antigen is unknown. This entry comes from a study of T-cell memory formation after mild COVID-19. Study summary: Clusters of TCRs were largely donor specific.

Trimming cost V 3 bases and J 4 bases; bases outside gene matches: 16. This CDR3 spans 19 amino acids. Whole-study results and caveats: Some clones that responded were present in memory (sampled pre-infection), which suggests cross-reactive memory joined. CD4+ clones that contracted lay mainly in CM and EM; CD8+ ones lay in EMRA. There was a balanced CD4/CD8 profile in clones contracting day 15 to 85, and later expanders leaned CD4+.

TCRdb redid the calling of the 5' RACE reads with MiXCR, one entry per CDR3 protein. The sample carries approximately 500,000 distinct CDR3 sequences, 20% to 25% recorded once. The clonotype comes from an adult woman who had mild COVID-19 (a few samples of this study predate the infection). Cell type and time point are not known. Sequencing was performed on PBMCs or a T cell subset sorted from them (not recorded which). This sequence joins TRBV12-3 or TRBV12-4 and TRBJ1-4; TRBD1 agrees at 8 bases. The CDR3: CASSLVRRLSGQVNEKLFF. The CDR3 bases are TGTGCCAGCAGTTTGGTTCGGCGACTATCGGGACAGGTTAATGAAAAACTGTTTTTT.